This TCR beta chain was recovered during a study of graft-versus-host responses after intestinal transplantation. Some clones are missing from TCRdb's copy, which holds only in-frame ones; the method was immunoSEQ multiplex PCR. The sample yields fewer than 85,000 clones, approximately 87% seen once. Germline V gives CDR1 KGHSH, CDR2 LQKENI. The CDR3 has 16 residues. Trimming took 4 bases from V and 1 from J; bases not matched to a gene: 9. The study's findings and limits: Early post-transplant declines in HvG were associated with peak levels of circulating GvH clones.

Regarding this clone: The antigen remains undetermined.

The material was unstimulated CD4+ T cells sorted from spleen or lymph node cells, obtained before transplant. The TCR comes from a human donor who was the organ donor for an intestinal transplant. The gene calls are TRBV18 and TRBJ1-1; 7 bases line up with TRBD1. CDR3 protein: CASSHYIDRANTEAFF. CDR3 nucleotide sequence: TGTGCCAGCTCACACTACATCGACAGGGCGAACACTGAAGCTTTCTTT.